What follows describes a single T cell receptor (beta chain). The data originate from a study of blood T cell repertoires in COVID-19. CDR3 length: 16 residues. The germline V gene encodes CDR1 SGHRS and CDR2 YFSETQ. Trimming left V 0 bases short and J 2 bases short, with 12 bases between. Measured with immunoSEQ multiplex PCR; TCRdb has only the in-frame clones, and not every one. The table lists a few hundred thousand clones, roughly 92% of them singletons. Source material: PBMCs or T cells enriched from blood (not recorded which). V is TRBV5-1 and J is TRBJ2-1, with D possibly being TRBD1 (6 bases). The clonotype originates from a woman in her thirties or forties who had been exposed to COVID-19. This chain's CDR3 is CASSLVSGQTYNEQFF. As DNA, the CDR3 is TGCGCCAGCAGCTTGGTATCAGGACAGACCTACAATGAGCAGTTCTTC.